The present T cell receptor beta chain was sequenced within a study of molecular identifiers for immune sequencing clone quantification. Study in general: Five aliquots were made in replicates from the RNA of approximately 22,000 or 94,000 naive CD8 cells, and four were sequenced.

When naive CD8 T cells were sorted, they were gated as CD8+CD4-CCR7+CD45RA+. Trimming took 1 base from V and 5 from J, leaving 14 bases between them. CDR1 LGHNA and CDR2 YSLEER come from the germline V gene. The CDR3 has 15 residues. Library preparation followed earlier protocols using designated TCR primers. TCRdb redid the calling of the PCR reads with MiXCR, one entry per CDR3 protein. The repertoire holds 600,000 to 650,000 distinct CDR3 sequences, about 20% seen once, with roughly 0.83% in the top ten. The study, taken as a whole, reports: Sizes of highly expanded clones could be underestimated through identical TCRs sharing a barcode.

In its sample, this clonotype was seen many times. The antigen remains undetermined. The chain joins TRBV4-3 to TRBJ1-2; D is unclear. The sequence came from a human donor in good health. Some libraries in this study had Jurkat cell RNA spiked in. The sequenced material came from naive CD8+ T cells from blood, with Jurkat cell RNA spiked in. Subset noted: FACS-sorted CD8+CD4-CCR7+CD45RA+ naive T cells. Here the CDR3 DNA reads TGCGCCAGCAGCCAAGTGCGGAACCCCGCTTATGGCTACACCTTC. Amino acid sequence: CASSQVRNPAYGYTF.